These 6 T cell receptor beta chains were all obtained from the same sample, sequenced in a study of CD8 T cells in ankylosing spondylitis. One entry per CDR3 protein, called by TCRdb with MiXCR from the 5' RACE reads. The data contain 210,000 or so distinct CDR3 sequences, roughly 24% of them seen just once; the ten biggest clones take up just over 6.5%. Input material: blood, either unsorted or a sorted T cell fraction (not recorded which). These receptors all come from a male donor with ankylosing spondylitis or in good health (not recorded which).

This clonotype has at least ten counts. The chain recombines TRBV24-1 with TRBJ2-2; TRBD2 matches at 8 bases. Germline V CDR1 and CDR2: KGHDR, SFDVKD. This CDR3 has 20 amino acids. V trimming: 4 bases; J trimming: 0 bases; junction bases outside the gene matches: 15. The DNA for the CDR3 is TGTGCCACCAGTGACCCATCCGGACTCCCGGGAGGGACGAACACCGGGGAGCTGTTTTTT. Translated: CATSDPSGLPGGTNTGELFF.

This clonotype was seen ten or more times. The chain is built from TRBV20-1 and TRBJ2-5; 10 bases map to TRBD2. This CDR3 is built from 15 residues. The V gene's germline CDR1 is DFQATT and CDR2 SNEGSKA (reference sequence). J lost 3 bases, V lost 0 bases, and 4 bases had no gene match. The CDR3, as DNA: TGCAGTGCTAGAGACCGCACTAGCGGGAAAGAGACCCAGTACTTC. Translated: CSARDRTSGKETQYF.

Ten or more counts support this clonotype. V is TRBV4-1 and J is TRBJ2-7, with D perhaps assigned TRBD1 or TRBD2 (6 bases each). This CDR3 comprises 16 residues. The ends were cut back, 4 bases at V and 4 bases at J, with 20 bases in the middle. Germline CDR1 MGHRA, CDR2 YSYEKL. This chain's CDR3 is CASSRLDRRGVYEQYF. CDR3 DNA sequence: TGCGCCAGCAGCCGCCTCGACAGGAGGGGTGTTTACGAGCAGTACTTC.

The V call is TRBV15, the J call TRBJ1-2; 8 positions agree with TRBD1. Germline trimming cut 3 bases from V and 4 bases from J; bases unmatched to any gene: 7. The CDR3 has 15 residues. Germline V gene data show CDR1 as LNHNV and CDR2 as YYDKDF (reference sequence). The CDR3 DNA reads as TGTGCCACCAGCAGCCTCAGGGGGCGCGGCTATGGCTACACCTTC. As protein: CATSSLRGRGYGYTF. Combining the CDR3 with reference TRBV15 and TRBJ1-2 gives the whole variable domain DAMVIQNPRYQVTQFGKPVTLSCSQTLNHNVMYWYQQKSSQAPKLLFHYYDKDFNNEADTPDNFQSRRPNTSFCFLDIRSPGLGDTAMYLCATSSLRGRGYGYTFGSGTRLTVV.

The chain is built from TRBV7-9 and TRBJ2-3; D is unclear. The CDR3 extends over 16 amino acids. Germline CDR1 and CDR2: SEHNR and FQNEAQ (reference sequence). V was pared by 5 bases and J by 0 bases, with 15 bases between. In DNA form, the CDR3 reads TGTGCCAGCAGCCCCCCGGGTGGCCGCAGCACAGATACGCAGTATTTT. The encoded protein is CASSPPGGRSTDTQYF.

The chain links TRBV4-3 to TRBJ2-2; tentatively, D is TRBD2 (5 bases). V was shortened by 4 bases and J by 4 bases, with 10 bases between the two germline ends. The CDR3 consists of 14 residues. CDR1 LGHNA and CDR2 YSLEER come from the germline V gene. CDR3 region: CASSLQAGTGELFF. The DNA of the CDR3 is TGCGCCAGCAGCCTTCAGGCGGGCACCGGGGAGCTGTTTTTT.